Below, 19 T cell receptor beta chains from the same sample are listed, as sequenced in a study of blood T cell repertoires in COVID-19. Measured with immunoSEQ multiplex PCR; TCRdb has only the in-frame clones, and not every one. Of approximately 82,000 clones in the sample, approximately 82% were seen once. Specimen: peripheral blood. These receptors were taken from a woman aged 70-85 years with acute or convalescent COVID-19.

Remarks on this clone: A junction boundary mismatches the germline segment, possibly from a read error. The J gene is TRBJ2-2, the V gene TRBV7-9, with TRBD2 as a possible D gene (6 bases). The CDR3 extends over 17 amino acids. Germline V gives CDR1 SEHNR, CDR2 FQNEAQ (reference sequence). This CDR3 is CASSLPLARPNNGELFF. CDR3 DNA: TGTGCCAGCAGCCTCCCCCTAGCGCGACCTAACAACGGGGAGCTGTTTTTT.

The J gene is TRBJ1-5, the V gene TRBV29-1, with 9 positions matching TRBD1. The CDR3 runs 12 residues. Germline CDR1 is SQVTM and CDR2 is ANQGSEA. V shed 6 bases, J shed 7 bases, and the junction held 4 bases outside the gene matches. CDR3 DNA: TGCAGCGTAAGACAGGGGGACCAGCCCCAGCATTTT. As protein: CSVRQGDQPQHF.

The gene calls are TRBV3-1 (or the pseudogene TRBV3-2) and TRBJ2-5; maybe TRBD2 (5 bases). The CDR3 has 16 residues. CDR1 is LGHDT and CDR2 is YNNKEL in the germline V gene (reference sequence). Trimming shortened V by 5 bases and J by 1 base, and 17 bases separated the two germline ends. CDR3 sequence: CASSSPGRVGQETQYF. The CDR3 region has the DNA TGTGCCAGCAGCTCGCCCGGGCGGGTGGGCCAAGAGACCCAGTACTTC.

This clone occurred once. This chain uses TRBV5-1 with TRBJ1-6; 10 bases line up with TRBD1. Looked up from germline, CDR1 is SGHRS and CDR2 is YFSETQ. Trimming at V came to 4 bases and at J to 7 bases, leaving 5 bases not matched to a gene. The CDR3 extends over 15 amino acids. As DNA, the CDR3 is TGCGCCAGCAGCCGGGACAGGGGAGTGAATTCACCCCTCCACTTT. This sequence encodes CASSRDRGVNSPLHF.

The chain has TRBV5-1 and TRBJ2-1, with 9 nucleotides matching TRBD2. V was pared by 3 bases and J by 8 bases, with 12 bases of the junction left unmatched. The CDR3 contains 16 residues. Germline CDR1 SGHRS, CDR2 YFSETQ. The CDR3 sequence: CASSSGTAGGLDEQFF. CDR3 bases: TGCGCCAGCAGCTCAGGGACGGCGGGAGGGTTGGATGAGCAGTTCTTC. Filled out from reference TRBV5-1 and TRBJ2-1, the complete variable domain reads KAGVTQTPRYLIKTRGQQVTLSCSPISGHRSVSWYQQTPGQGLQFLFEYFSETQRNKGNFPGRFSGRQFSNSRSEMNVSTLELGDSALYLCASSSGTAGGLDEQFFGPGTRLTVL.

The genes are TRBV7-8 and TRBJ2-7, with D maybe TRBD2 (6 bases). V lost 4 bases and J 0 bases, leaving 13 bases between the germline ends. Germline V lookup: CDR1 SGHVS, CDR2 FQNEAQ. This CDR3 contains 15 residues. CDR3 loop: CASSSRLGSSYEQYF. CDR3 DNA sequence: TGTGCCAGCAGCTCCCGACTAGGGAGCTCCTACGAGCAGTACTTC.

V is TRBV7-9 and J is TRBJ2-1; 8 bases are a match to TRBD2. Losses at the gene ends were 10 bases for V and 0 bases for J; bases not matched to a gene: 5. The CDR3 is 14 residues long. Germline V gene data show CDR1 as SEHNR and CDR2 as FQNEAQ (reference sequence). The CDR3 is CATSSGSSYNEQFF. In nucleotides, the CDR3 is TGTGCCACCTCCAGCGGGAGCTCCTACAATGAGCAGTTCTTC.

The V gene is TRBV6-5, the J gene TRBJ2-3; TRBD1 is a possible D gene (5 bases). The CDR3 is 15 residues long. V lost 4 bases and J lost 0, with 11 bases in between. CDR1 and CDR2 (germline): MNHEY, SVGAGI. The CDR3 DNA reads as TGTGCCAGCAGTTCGCCTCAGGGTAGCACAGATACGCAGTATTTT. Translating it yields CASSSPQGSTDTQYF.

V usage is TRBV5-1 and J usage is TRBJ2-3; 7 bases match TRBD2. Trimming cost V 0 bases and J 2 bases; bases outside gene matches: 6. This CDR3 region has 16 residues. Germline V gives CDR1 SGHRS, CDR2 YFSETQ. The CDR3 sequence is CASSLEAGLPTDTQYF. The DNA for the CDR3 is TGCGCCAGCAGCTTGGAAGCGGGGCTTCCCACAGATACGCAGTATTTT.

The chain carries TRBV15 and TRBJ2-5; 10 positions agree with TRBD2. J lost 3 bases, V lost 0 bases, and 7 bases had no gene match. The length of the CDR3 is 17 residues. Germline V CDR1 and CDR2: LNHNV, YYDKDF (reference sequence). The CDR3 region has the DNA TGTGCCACCAGCAGAGATCCTAGCGGGAGAGTTGAAGAGACCCAGTACTTC. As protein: CATSRDPSGRVEETQYF.

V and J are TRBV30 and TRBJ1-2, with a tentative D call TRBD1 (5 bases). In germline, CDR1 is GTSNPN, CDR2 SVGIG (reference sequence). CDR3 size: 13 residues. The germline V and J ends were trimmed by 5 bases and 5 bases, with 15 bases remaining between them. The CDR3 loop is CAWGSNGGYGYTF. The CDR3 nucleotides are TGTGCCTGGGGGAGTAATGGGGGGTATGGCTACACCTTC.

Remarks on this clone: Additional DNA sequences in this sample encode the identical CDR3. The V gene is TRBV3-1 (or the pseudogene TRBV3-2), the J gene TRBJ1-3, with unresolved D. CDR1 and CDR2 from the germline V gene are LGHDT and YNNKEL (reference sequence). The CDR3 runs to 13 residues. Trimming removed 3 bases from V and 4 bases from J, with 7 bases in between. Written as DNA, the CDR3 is TGTGCCAGCAGCCAGCGAGGGGGAAACACCATATATTTT. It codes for CASSQRGGNTIYF.

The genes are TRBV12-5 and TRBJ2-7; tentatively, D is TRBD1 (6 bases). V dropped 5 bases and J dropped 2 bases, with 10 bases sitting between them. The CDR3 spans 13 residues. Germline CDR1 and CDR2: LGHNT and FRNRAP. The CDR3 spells CASGGDTAYEQYF. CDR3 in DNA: TGTGCTAGTGGTGGGGACACGGCCTACGAGCAGTACTTC. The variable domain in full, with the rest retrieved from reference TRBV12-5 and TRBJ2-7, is DARVTQTPRHKVTEMGQEVTMRCQPILGHNTVFWYRQTMMQGLELLAYFRNRAPLDDSGMPKDRFSAEMPDATLATLKIQPSEPRDSAVYFCASGGDTAYEQYFGPGTRLTVT.

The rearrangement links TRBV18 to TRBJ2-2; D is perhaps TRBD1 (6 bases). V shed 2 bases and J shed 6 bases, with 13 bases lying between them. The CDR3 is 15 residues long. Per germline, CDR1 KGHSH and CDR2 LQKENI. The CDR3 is CASSPKQGMAGELFF. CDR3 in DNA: TGTGCCAGCTCACCAAAACAGGGTATGGCCGGGGAGCTGTTTTTT.

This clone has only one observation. Here the CDR3 DNA reads TGTGCCTCCGAAGAGACAGGAGCGAACACCGGGGAGCTGTTTTTT. This sequence encodes CASEETGANTGELFF. The rearrangement links TRBV24-1 to TRBJ2-2; possibly TRBD1 for D (6 bases). The CDR3 has 15 amino acids. V gave up 12 bases and J gave up 0 bases, with 16 bases separating them. In germline, CDR1 is KGHDR, CDR2 SFDVKD.

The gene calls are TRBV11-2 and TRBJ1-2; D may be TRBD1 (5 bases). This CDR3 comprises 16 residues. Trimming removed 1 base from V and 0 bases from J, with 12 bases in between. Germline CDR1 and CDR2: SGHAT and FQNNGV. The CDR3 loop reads CASSLVGGGTNYGYTF. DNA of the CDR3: TGTGCCAGCAGCTTAGTCGGGGGGGGTACTAACTATGGCTACACCTTC.

CDR3 protein: CASSSGLAGISRGEQFF. The CDR3 DNA sequence: TGTGCCAGCAGCTCCGGACTAGCGGGGATTTCCCGGGGAGAGCAGTTCTTC. The chain combines TRBV5-4 with TRBJ2-1; 12 bases are a match to TRBD2. V was clipped by 3 bases and J by 10 bases; unmatched bases: 14. The CDR3 runs 17 residues. Germline CDR1 is SGHNT and CDR2 is YYREEE (reference sequence). The whole variable domain, filled in from reference TRBV5-4 and TRBJ2-1, reads ETGVTQSPTHLIKTRGQQVTLRCSSQSGHNTVSWYQQALGQGPQFIFQYYREEENGRGNFPPRFSGLQFPNYSSELNVNALELDDSALYLCASSSGLAGISRGEQFFGPGTRLTVL.

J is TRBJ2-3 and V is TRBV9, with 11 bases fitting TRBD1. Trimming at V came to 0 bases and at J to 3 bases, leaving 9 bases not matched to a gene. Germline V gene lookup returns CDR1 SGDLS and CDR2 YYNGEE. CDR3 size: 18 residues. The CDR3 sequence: CASSVGQGQGVRTDTQYF. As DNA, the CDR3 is TGTGCCAGCAGCGTAGGACAGGGACAGGGGGTAAGGACAGATACGCAGTATTTT.

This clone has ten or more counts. The CDR3: CASSREKKGYTF. The CDR3 coding sequence is TGTGCCAGCAGCAGGGAAAAGAAGGGCTACACCTTC. V gene TRBV6-6 combines with J gene TRBJ1-2, with a weak D call TRBD1 (5 bases). This CDR3 has 12 residues. Germline CDR1 MNHNY, CDR2 SVGAGI (reference sequence). Trimming removed 6 bases from V and 8 bases from J, with 13 bases in between.